The 22 T cell receptor beta chains given below trace back to one sample, sequenced in a study of CD8 T cells in ankylosing spondylitis. TCRdb re-called the 5' RACE reads with MiXCR, one entry per CDR3 protein. The sample has 350,000 or so distinct CDR3 sequences, 9.5% to 13% seen once; the top ten hold 9.1%. The sequencing sample was made of blood, either unsorted or a sorted T cell fraction (not recorded which). These receptors originate from a female donor with ankylosing spondylitis or in good health (not recorded which).

The chain is built from TRBV5-1 and TRBJ2-3; 9 positions match TRBD1. The CDR3 length is 16 residues. V shed 4 bases and J 0 bases; nucleotides not matched to a gene: 6. Germline V gene sequence: CDR1 SGHRS, CDR2 YFSETQ. In nucleotides, the CDR3 is TGCGCCAGCAGCAGGGGACAGGGTCCTAGCACAGATACGCAGTATTTT. It is translated as CASSRGQGPSTDTQYF.

This clonotype appeared many times. The rearrangement links TRBV20-1 to TRBJ1-4; D remains unclear. Germline V gene lookup returns CDR1 DFQATT and CDR2 SNEGSKA (reference sequence). V dropped 3 bases and J dropped 4 bases, with 6 bases sitting between them. The CDR3 is 12 residues long. CDR3 residues: CSASGSNEKLFF. In DNA, the CDR3 is TGCAGTGCTAGTGGGAGTAATGAAAAACTGTTTTTT.

This clonotype was observed many times. This chain connects TRBV6-5 to TRBJ1-1; unclear D gene. The CDR3 extends over 17 amino acids. The germline V gene has CDR1 MNHEY and CDR2 SVGAGI. Trimming cost V 0 bases and J 1 base, with 15 bases left between them. The CDR3 spells CASSYSPVGYGNTEAFF. The DNA for the CDR3 is TGTGCCAGCAGTTACTCCCCAGTTGGGTACGGGAACACTGAAGCTTTCTTT.

A note on this clonotype: A much larger clone lies a single base off, so this may be a read error. This chain joins TRBV6-2 or TRBV6-3 and TRBJ1-3; perhaps TRBD1 as D (5 bases). Trimming removed 5 bases at V and 9 bases at J, with 23 bases between. Germline CDR1 MNHEY, CDR2 SVGEGT. The length of the CDR3 is 16 residues. CDR3 coding DNA: TGTGCCAGCAGTCGTCGACAGAGAAGAAGCGCGCGCACCATATATTTT. It codes for CASSRRQRRSARTIYF.

This clonotype was counted many times. V is TRBV7-9 and J is TRBJ2-2; no clear D. CDR1 and CDR2 from the germline V gene are SEHNR and FQNEAQ (reference sequence). V shed 3 bases and J shed 5 bases, with 10 bases lying between them. The CDR3 is 14 residues long. In DNA form, the CDR3 reads TGTGCCAGCAGCTTGCCGGGCTGGACCGGGGAGCTGTTTTTT. Translating gives CASSLPGWTGELFF. Together with reference TRBV7-9 and TRBJ2-2, the CDR3 gives the full variable domain: DTGVSQNPRHKITKRGQNVTFRCDPISEHNRLYWYRQTLGQGPEFLTYFQNEAQLEKSRLLSDRFSAERPKGSFSTLEIQRTEQGDSAMYLCASSLPGWTGELFFGEGSRLTVL.

The table lists this clonotype with many counts. This chain joins TRBV20-1 and TRBJ2-3; D remains unclear. V lost 7 bases and J lost 2, with 7 bases in between. CDR1 DFQATT and CDR2 SNEGSKA come from the germline V gene (reference sequence). The CDR3 length is 11 residues. The CDR3 DNA sequence: TGCAGTGAAGGCCACACAGATACGCAGTATTTT. Its protein product is CSEGHTDTQYF.

The V gene is TRBV5-1, the J gene TRBJ2-7, with a possible D match to TRBD2 (7 bases). V was cut by 7 bases and J by 4 bases, with 18 bases left in between. The CDR3 covers 14 residues. The germline gives CDR1 SGHRS, CDR2 YFSETQ. CDR3 nucleotide sequence: TGCGCCAGCGGTGAGGGGGGGCCGATTTACGAGCAGTACTTC. Translated, it gives CASGEGGPIYEQYF. Combining the CDR3 with reference TRBV5-1 and TRBJ2-7 gives the whole variable domain KAGVTQTPRYLIKTRGQQVTLSCSPISGHRSVSWYQQTPGQGLQFLFEYFSETQRNKGNFPGRFSGRQFSNSRSEMNVSTLELGDSALYLCASGEGGPIYEQYFGPGTRLTVT.

Many counts were recorded for this clonotype. The chain is built from TRBV12-3 or TRBV12-4 and TRBJ1-3; D unresolved. The length of the CDR3 is 15 residues. Trimming removed 1 base from V and 3 bases from J, with 10 bases in between. The CDR3 reads CASSLGGIFGNTIYF. CDR3 nucleotides: TGTGCCAGCAGTTTAGGGGGAATCTTTGGAAACACCATATATTTT.

This clonotype occurred many times. The genes are TRBV10-3 and TRBJ1-6, with D possibly matching TRBD1 (6 bases). Germline CDR1 reads ENHRY; CDR2 reads SYGVKD. This CDR3 is built from 14 residues. Trimming left V 9 bases short and J 12 bases short, with 21 bases between. Here the CDR3 reads CAIGRDKGLLPLHF. CDR3 nucleotides: TGTGCCATAGGCCGGGACAAAGGCTTGTTACCCCTCCACTTT.

The CDR3 is CASSLHRVGSNGYTF. CDR3 nucleotides: TGCGCCAGCAGCCTCCACCGGGTAGGGAGTAATGGCTACACCTTC. This rearrangement joins TRBV5-1 to TRBJ1-2; D is undetermined. The V and J ends lost 4 bases and 6 bases respectively, with 19 bases between them. CDR1 is SGHRS, CDR2 YFSETQ, per germline. This CDR3 is 15 amino acids long.

This clonotype was counted many times. CDR3 residues: CSVVGNYNEQFF. The CDR3 region has the DNA TGCAGCGTTGTCGGCAACTACAATGAGCAGTTCTTC. V gene TRBV29-1 combines with J gene TRBJ2-1; D is unclear. The CDR3 runs 12 residues. V shed 4 bases and J shed 3 bases, with 7 bases lying between them. The V gene's germline CDR1 is SQVTM and CDR2 ANQGSEA.

Many counts were recorded for this clonotype. The chain uses TRBV5-1 and TRBJ1-1; D remains unclear. V lost 4 bases to trimming and J lost 4 bases, with 14 bases between them. The length of the CDR3 is 14 residues. Germline-derived CDR1 and CDR2 are SGHRS and YFSETQ. For the CDR3, the DNA is TGCGCCAGCAGCCCCGGACGGGGAGGCACTGAAGCTTTCTTT. Translating gives CASSPGRGGTEAFF.

This clonotype was observed at least ten times. The chain recombines TRBV6-5 with TRBJ2-2, with unresolved D. Trimming took 0 bases from V and 3 from J, leaving 5 bases between them. Per germline, CDR1 MNHEY and CDR2 SVGAGI. The CDR3 sequence is 14 residues long. In DNA, the CDR3 is TGTGCCAGCAGTTACTCCGACTACACCGGGGAGCTGTTTTTT. It yields the protein CASSYSDYTGELFF.

The chain employs TRBV7-8 and TRBJ2-7; D possibly corresponds to TRBD1 (6 bases). CDR1 SGHVS and CDR2 FQNEAQ come from the germline V gene. The V gene lost 5 bases and the J gene lost 2 bases, with 13 bases spanning the gap. The CDR3 runs 14 residues. The CDR3 DNA sequence: TGTGCCAGCAGCATGGACAGTGGTACCTACGAGCAGTACTTC. Translating it yields CASSMDSGTYEQYF.

The gene calls are TRBV18 and TRBJ2-7, with D perhaps being TRBD1 or TRBD2 (5 bases each). Germline-derived CDR1 and CDR2 are KGHSH and LQKENI. The CDR3 length is 13 residues. With 0 bases removed from V and 2 bases from J, the gap between germline ends came to 5 bases. CDR3 nucleotide sequence: TGTGCCAGCTCACCACCGGGGGCCTACGAGCAGTACTTC. Its protein is CASSPPGAYEQYF.

This clonotype has only a few counts. CDR3 loop: CASSRPPGMDYGYTF. CDR3 in DNA: TGTGCCAGCTCAAGACCACCAGGGATGGACTATGGCTACACCTTC. V and J are TRBV18 and TRBJ1-2; D might be TRBD1 (5 bases). The germline gives CDR1 KGHSH, CDR2 LQKENI. V lost 5 bases and J 3 bases, leaving 16 bases between the germline ends. The CDR3 loop spans 15 amino acids.

This clonotype was counted only a few times. CDR3 DNA sequence: TGTGCCAGCAGCTTAGATGGGACAGTCAATCAGCCCCAGCATTTT. Its translation is CASSLDGTVNQPQHF. The chain couples TRBV7-8 to TRBJ1-5, with 7 bases fitting TRBD1. Germline CDR1 reads SGHVS; CDR2 reads FQNEAQ. This CDR3 is 15 amino acids long. Unmatched junction bases numbered 3, after V lost 1 base and J lost 3 bases.

The V gene is TRBV7-9, the J gene TRBJ2-5; weak D call: TRBD1 (6 bases). V lost 4 bases, J lost 2 bases, and 20 bases lay in between. This CDR3 contains 17 residues. CDR1 and CDR2 (germline): SEHNR, FQNEAQ (reference sequence). As DNA, the CDR3 is TGTGCCAGCAGCTCCGATTGGTCCCGGGGACATCAAGAGACCCAGTACTTC. It codes for CASSSDWSRGHQETQYF.

This clonotype showed up many times. This chain links TRBV5-1 with TRBJ2-7, with 10 nucleotides matching TRBD2. J gave up 3 bases and V 5 bases, and 8 bases lay outside the gene matches. Per germline, CDR1 SGHRS and CDR2 YFSETQ. The CDR3 has 15 amino acids. CDR3 sequence: CASRVDLAGVYEQYF. The DNA for the CDR3 is TGCGCCAGCAGAGTGGATCTAGCGGGAGTCTACGAGCAGTACTTC.

This clonotype showed up many times. V is TRBV4-3 and J is TRBJ2-3, with D maybe TRBD1 (5 bases). The CDR3 sequence is 16 residues long. V shed 0 bases and J shed 7 bases, with 17 bases lying between them. In germline, CDR1 is LGHNA, CDR2 YSLEER. The CDR3 spells CASSQDGGAALNTQYF. CDR3 in DNA: TGCGCCAGCAGCCAAGATGGTGGGGCCGCGCTAAATACGCAGTATTTT.

This clonotype was detected ten times or more. The chain joins TRBV5-1 to TRBJ2-7; D is undetermined. This CDR3 spans 13 amino acids. Trimming cost V 0 bases and J 8 bases, with 12 bases left between them. The germline CDR1 and CDR2 sequences are SGHRS and YFSETQ. CDR3 coding DNA: TGCGCCAGCAGCTTGGCCGGCTTCCCGAAGCAGTACTTC. It specifies CASSLAGFPKQYF.

At least ten counts were recorded for this clonotype. The chain uses TRBV25-1 and TRBJ2-1, with D perhaps TRBD1 (5 bases). This CDR3 contains 10 residues. The germline V gene encodes CDR1 MGHDK and CDR2 SYGVNS. Trimming took off 10 bases at V and 10 bases at J, with 11 bases between the two ends. This chain's CDR3 is CATTREEQFF. In nucleotides, the CDR3 is TGTGCCACCACCAGGGAAGAGCAGTTCTTC.